A single sample gave rise to the 3 T cell receptor beta chains below, sequenced in a study of Ad26.COV2.S vaccination and SARS-CoV-2 variants. The protocol was immunoSEQ multiplex PCR, while the TCRdb copy is restricted to in-frame clones and leaves out a portion. The table has about 240,000 clones, 85% to 90% seen once. As for treatment: 19 received Ad26.COV2.S at low or high dose, single or two shots; roughly five received placebo; per-sample allocation not given. Sample collection was performed on day 63 after the first vaccine or placebo injection. This sample comprised peripheral blood, obtained in a trial of Ad26.COV2.S vaccine versus placebo. These receptors were collected from a person between 18 and 65 years old who received the Ad26.COV2.S COVID-19 vaccine or a placebo.

V and J are TRBV20-1 and TRBJ2-7; weak D call: TRBD1 (6 bases). The germline CDR1 and CDR2 sequences are DFQATT and SNEGSKA (reference sequence). The CDR3 is 11 amino acids. The V gene lost 5 bases and the J gene lost 4 bases, with 9 bases spanning the gap. In DNA form, the CDR3 reads TGCAGTGCTCCAGGGGTGTACGAGCAGTACTTC. Amino acids: CSAPGVYEQYF.

The chain combines TRBV28 with TRBJ2-3, with D perhaps TRBD1 or TRBD2 (5 bases each). The CDR3 runs 13 residues. CDR1 is MDHEN and CDR2 is SYDVKM in the germline V gene. V lost 11 bases, J lost 2 bases, and 14 bases lay in between. The CDR3 sequence: CAAGTSSTDTQYF. DNA of the CDR3: TGTGCCGCAGGGACCAGTTCCACAGATACGCAGTATTTT.

This clone was picked up one time. The chain combines TRBV9 with TRBJ2-5, with no clear D. CDR3 length: 13 residues. Germline values: CDR1 SGDLS, CDR2 YYNGEE. The ends were cut back, 3 bases at V and 3 bases at J, with 9 bases in the middle. The CDR3 loop reads CASSGDEEETQYF. CDR3 DNA sequence: TGTGCCAGCAGCGGAGACGAGGAAGAGACCCAGTACTTC.